One sample yielded the 2 T cell receptor beta chains listed below, sequenced in a study of T cell responses to AZD1222 COVID-19 vaccine (dated by TCRdb to the early 2020s). The protocol used for the library was the immunoSEQ multiplex PCR assay. Entries here come from immuneACCESS through TCRdb and include only in-frame sequences with V and J called. Some clones fail to appear in such tables; in the studies checked, an unresolved V gene covers under half of the shortfall, and the cause of the remainder is unknown. The sample table holds roughly 120,000 clones, of which approximately 86% were seen once. Jointly, the top ten make up about 6% of the sample. What this sample's time point label stands for: baseline before first vaccination. The sample in question was peripheral blood, obtained on day 0 of AZD1222 vaccination. The source of these receptors is an adult in good health.

This chain joins TRBV5-1 and TRBJ2-2; the match to TRBD1 covers 7 bases. J gave up 0 bases and V 4 bases, and 15 bases lay outside the gene matches. Germline assignment: CDR1 SGHRS and CDR2 YFSETQ. CDR3 size: 19 residues. Here the CDR3 DNA reads TGCGCCAGCAGCCCCCGACAGGGTGCAGGGGGTCCGAACACCGGGGAGCTGTTTTTT. Translation: CASSPRQGAGGPNTGELFF.

The chain combines TRBV19 with TRBJ1-5; D unclear. The CDR3 is 14 residues long. The germline V and J ends were trimmed by 5 bases and 9 bases, with 17 bases remaining between them. Germline V lookup: CDR1 LNHDA, CDR2 SQIVND (reference sequence). The CDR3 reads CASSDTDAGGPQHF. The CDR3 region has the DNA TGTGCCAGTAGTGATACAGACGCGGGTGGGCCCCAGCATTTT.